This TCR beta chain was recorded in a study of blood T cell repertoires in COVID-19. Study-wide context: Sample material is recorded as cDNA or gDNA derived from T cells, B-cell-depleted T cells, or PBMCs.

This table comes from immunoSEQ multiplex PCR, and its TCRdb copy is limited to in-frame clones, with some not included. The table shows 200,000 to 250,000 clones, with roughly 77% occurring only once. The sample consisted of PBMCs or T cells enriched from blood (not recorded which). This TCR was recovered from a man aged 40-49 years who had recovered from COVID-19.

This chain's CDR3 is CASNTGQGGETQYF. CDR3 nucleotide sequence: TGCGCCAGCAATACGGGACAGGGCGGAGAGACCCAGTACTTC. The V gene is TRBV5-1, the J gene TRBJ2-5; TRBD1 agrees at 9 bases. CDR3 length: 14 amino acids. J gave up 4 bases and V 6 bases, and 7 bases lay outside the gene matches. Germline V gene data show CDR1 as SGHRS and CDR2 as YFSETQ.